These 5 T cell receptor beta chains originate from one sample sequenced in a study of cytomegalovirus exposure and HLA in healthy donors. The PCR employed 60 Vbeta primers together with 13 Jbeta primers. TCRdb's copy holds only in-frame clones and misses some; the assay was immunoSEQ multiplex PCR. The repertoire holds under 200,000 clones, with about 83% as singletons. The sequenced sample was PBMCs. Receptor source: a woman under 40 in good health and CMV-seronegative.

This clone was observed a handful of times. The chain is built from TRBV19 and TRBJ1-1; TRBD1 aligns across 7 bases. Per germline, CDR1 LNHDA and CDR2 SQIVND (reference sequence). Germline trimming cut 10 bases from V and 6 bases from J; bases unmatched to any gene: 2. The CDR3 is 10 amino acids. CDR3 sequence: CATGTAEAFF. CDR3 nucleotide sequence: TGTGCCACAGGGACAGCTGAAGCTTTCTTT.

The chain links TRBV30 to TRBJ1-1; 7 positions agree with TRBD1. The J segment lost 4 bases and the V segment lost 0 bases, leaving 2 bases of the junction unmatched. CDR3 length equals 13 residues. Germline V gives CDR1 GTSNPN, CDR2 SVGIG (reference sequence). For the CDR3, the DNA is TGTGCCTGGAGTGTAGCAGGGGGCACTGAAGCTTTCTTT. This codes for CAWSVAGGTEAFF. The full variable domain, with the rest looked up from reference TRBV30 and TRBJ1-1, is SQTIHQWPATLVQPVGSPLSLECTVEGTSNPNLYWYRQAAGRGLQLLFYSVGIGQISSEVPQNLSASRPQDRQFILSSKKLLLSDSGFYLCAWSVAGGTEAFFGQGTRLTVV.

J is TRBJ1-1 and V is TRBV6-1, with 7 bases matching TRBD1. CDR1 is MNHNS, CDR2 SASEGT, per germline. The V gene end was trimmed by 1 base and the J gene end by 5 bases; junction bases not matched to a gene: 4. The CDR3 length is 14 residues. CDR3 amino acids: CASSEGRGVTEAFF. The CDR3 DNA follows: TGTGCCAGCAGTGAAGGCAGGGGGGTGACTGAAGCTTTCTTT.

The chain has TRBV6-1 and TRBJ2-7; TRBD1 is a possible D gene (6 bases). This CDR3 spans 13 amino acids. Germline CDR1 is MNHNS and CDR2 is SASEGT. V lost 4 bases and J 4 bases, leaving 11 bases between the germline ends. CDR3 region: CASSGSGQYEQYF. The DNA of the CDR3 is TGTGCCAGCAGTGGATCAGGACAGTACGAGCAGTACTTC.

This chain uses TRBV19 with TRBJ1-4; D is unclear. Between the trimmed V and J ends, which lost 3 bases and 8 bases, there was a span of 10 bases. This CDR3 has 13 amino acids. Germline V gene lookup returns CDR1 LNHDA and CDR2 SQIVND (reference sequence). The DNA for the CDR3 is TGTGCCAGTAGTATTCAGAGGAGAGAAAAACTGTTTTTT. This translates into CASSIQRREKLFF.